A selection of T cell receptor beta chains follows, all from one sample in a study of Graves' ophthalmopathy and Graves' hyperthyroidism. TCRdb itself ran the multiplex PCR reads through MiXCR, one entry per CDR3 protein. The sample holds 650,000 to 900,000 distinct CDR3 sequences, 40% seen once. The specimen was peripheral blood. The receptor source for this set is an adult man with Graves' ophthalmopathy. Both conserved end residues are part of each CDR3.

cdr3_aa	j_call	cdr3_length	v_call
CASSYFQGGPNGYTF	TRBJ1-2	15	TRBV6-5
CAISRTGTNQPQHF	TRBJ1-5	14	TRBV10-3
CASSQGLFGSYEQYF	TRBJ2-7	15	TRBV4-3
CAWSVSVNTEAFF	TRBJ1-1	13	TRBV30
CSATPSGAVSQETQYF	TRBJ2-5	16	TRBV20-1
CASSEPAGPTYEQYF	TRBJ2-7	15	TRBV2
CASIRTARYNEQFF	TRBJ2-1	14	TRBV7-8
CASSIRTGEAFF	TRBJ1-1	12	TRBV19
CAGSRTGGAKNTGELFF	TRBJ2-2	17	TRBV25-1
CSVASGGAYEQYF	TRBJ2-7	13	TRBV29-1
CASRDQDRYNSPLHF	TRBJ1-6	15	TRBV4-1
CASSQTGTGTYEQYF	TRBJ2-7	15	TRBV9
CASGTYSNGYTF	TRBJ1-2	12	TRBV2
CASSLDSLSYEQYF	TRBJ2-7	14	TRBV6-1
CASTRTTDYEQYF	TRBJ2-7	13	TRBV7-2
CASSRLAGGEKLFF	TRBJ1-4	14	TRBV2
CASSIAGVDQPQHF	TRBJ1-5	14	TRBV19
CASSFRADNQPQHF	TRBJ1-5	14	TRBV5-8
CATSDSRVGKTQYF	TRBJ2-5	14	TRBV24-1
CASSPLTGPYGYTF	TRBJ1-2	14	TRBV11-2
CASSPYGVTGSYEQYF	TRBJ2-7	16	TRBV7-9
CATSNPTGGARNQPQHF	TRBJ1-5	17	TRBV24-1
CSATPGQRNTGELFF	TRBJ2-2	15	TRBV20-1
CSARDEGALGNGYTF	TRBJ1-2	15	TRBV20-1
CASRRLRGPNTGELFF	TRBJ2-2	16	TRBV25-1
CASRKQGFQETQYF	TRBJ2-5	14	TRBV19
CSAAGANYGYTF	TRBJ1-2	12	TRBV29-1
CASSGWTGTNSPLHF	TRBJ1-6	15	TRBV25-1
CASTPGGTNEKLFF	TRBJ1-4	14	TRBV6-6
CASSPSSGTGKETQYF	TRBJ2-5	16	TRBV9
CASSESDTSNTEAFF	TRBJ1-1	15	TRBV10-2
CATSRVSLGGRLQETQYF	TRBJ2-5	18	TRBV15
CSARGPNNSPLHF	TRBJ1-6	13	TRBV20-1
CASSVGQGYNQPQHF	TRBJ1-5	15	TRBV10-2
CASSLIAGDHGNTIYF	TRBJ1-3	16	TRBV7-9
CSATGTTNEKLFF	TRBJ1-4	13	TRBV29-1
CASRRASGSTGELFF	TRBJ2-2	15	TRBV10-2
CASSFKQGEAGYTF	TRBJ1-2	14	TRBV10-3
CASSLEKTSGGDNEQFF	TRBJ2-1	17	TRBV5-8
CASSWSGGPYGYTF	TRBJ1-2	14	TRBV5-1
CASSPSWINRGRRETQYF	TRBJ2-5	18	TRBV11-2
CSVEGSNTGELFF	TRBJ2-2	13	TRBV29-1
CSVTGEGTEAFF	TRBJ1-1	12	TRBV29-1
CASSPRVRANVLTF	TRBJ2-6	14	TRBV7-2
CASSFRGSAQPQHF	TRBJ1-5	14	TRBV24-1
CASSEGADYGYTF	TRBJ1-2	13	TRBV25-1
CAWSQGQGYNSPLHF	TRBJ1-6	15	TRBV30
CASSETSNQPQHF	TRBJ1-5	13	TRBV10-1
CASTHSRDGFDGYTF	TRBJ1-2	15	TRBV7-9
CASSRRTLRTYTGELFF	TRBJ2-2	17	TRBV19
CTSRHRDNYGYTF	TRBJ1-2	13	TRBV2
CAISEGGRTGYTF	TRBJ1-2	13	TRBV10-3
CAISQEGRELQETQYF	TRBJ2-5	16	TRBV7-9
CASSPDRGNAEAFF	TRBJ1-1	14	TRBV19
CSVTIDFGAFF	TRBJ1-1	11	TRBV29-1
CSAAGTMDQYF	TRBJ2-7	11	TRBV29-1
CASSMTLPGLGETQYF	TRBJ2-5	16	TRBV19
CSVGPGAGNTIYF	TRBJ1-3	13	TRBV29-1